These 9 T cell receptor beta chains were all obtained from the same sample, sequenced in a study of spatial heterogeneity in lung cancer. Described time point: sample taken at primary tumor resection. Sequencing of whole RNA from tumor, nontumor lung or frozen PBMC involved no sorting. MiXCR, applied by TCRdb to the 5' RACE reads, yields one record per CDR3 protein. The sample has about 4,400 distinct CDR3 sequences, about a third seen once. The sequences come from PBMCs, collected at surgery. The receptors come from a male donor with early-stage non-small cell lung cancer.

This clonotype occurred a few times. As an off-target read in a library built for alpha chains, this beta chain has a frequency of little significance. The chain carries TRBV5-1 and TRBJ2-1; 13 nucleotides match TRBD2. There are 15 residues in the CDR3. J gave up 8 bases and V 0 bases, and 2 bases lay outside the gene matches. Germline-derived CDR1 and CDR2 are SGHRS and YFSETQ. The chain's CDR3 is CASSLGTSGRYEQFF. The DNA of the CDR3 is TGCGCCAGCAGCTTGGGGACTAGCGGGAGATATGAGCAGTTCTTC. The whole variable domain, remainder taken from reference TRBV5-1 and TRBJ2-1, is KAGVTQTPRYLIKTRGQQVTLSCSPISGHRSVSWYQQTPGQGLQFLFEYFSETQRNKGNFPGRFSGRQFSNSRSEMNVSTLELGDSALYLCASSLGTSGRYEQFFGPGTRLTVL.

Of note for this clonotype: For a library built for alpha chains, this beta chain is a stray read; little rests on its size. V and J are TRBV24-1 and TRBJ2-1; D possibly corresponds to TRBD1 (5 bases). V was cut by 2 bases and J by 8 bases, with 18 bases left in between. The germline V gene encodes CDR1 KGHDR and CDR2 SFDVKD. CDR3 length: 16 amino acids. CDR3 region: CATSDSLRAGSDEQFF. Written as DNA, the CDR3 is TGTGCCACCAGTGATTCTCTCCGGGCAGGGTCCGATGAGCAGTTCTTC.

Regarding this clonotype: This beta chain represents an off-target read in a library built for alpha chains; its size is of limited meaning. This chain uses TRBV15 with TRBJ2-1; possible D gene TRBD1, 6 bases. The CDR3 sequence is 21 residues long. Looked up from germline, CDR1 is LNHNV and CDR2 is YYDKDF (reference sequence). The V end was cut by 2 bases, the J end by 1 base, with 27 bases between. The CDR3 reads CATSRLFGTRKESGSYNEQFF. CDR3 DNA: TGTGCCACCAGCAGACTATTCGGGACACGGAAGGAATCAGGGTCCTACAATGAGCAGTTCTTC.

Concerning this clonotype itself: This beta chain slipped into a library made for alpha chains as a stray read, so its size is not meaningful. The chain uses TRBV5-8 and TRBJ1-1; TRBD1 is a possible D gene (5 bases). CDR3 length: 21 residues. The V end was cut by 5 bases, the J end by 3 bases, with 35 bases between. Per germline, CDR1 SGHTS and CDR2 YDEGEE. Here the CDR3 reads CASRTRDGRLISLSSDTEAFF. The DNA of the CDR3 is TGTGCCAGCAGGACGCGGGACGGGCGACTGATTTCTTTATCATCCGACACTGAAGCTTTCTTT.

In this sample, this clonotype turned up a few times. This beta chain is an off-target read within a library intended for alpha chains, so its frequency means little. The chain recombines TRBV19 with TRBJ2-2; D gene ambiguous. The CDR3 is made up of 13 amino acids. In germline, CDR1 is LNHDA, CDR2 SQIVND (reference sequence). The V end lost 3 bases, the J end lost 6 bases, and 8 bases lay between the germline ends. The CDR3 DNA sequence: TGTGCCAGTAGTATTTTGCAGGCCGGGGAGCTGTTTTTT. This sequence encodes CASSILQAGELFF. The complete variable domain, with remaining parts taken from reference TRBV19 and TRBJ2-2, reads DGGITQSPKYLFRKEGQNVTLSCEQNLNHDAMYWYRQDPGQGLRLIYYSQIVNDFQKGDIAEGYSVSREKKESFPLTVTSAQKNPTAFYLCASSILQAGELFFGEGSRLTVL.

Only a few counts were recorded for this clonotype. This beta chain is an off-target read within a library intended for alpha chains, so its frequency means little. The V and J genes are TRBV9 and TRBJ2-3, with 7 bases matching TRBD2. The CDR3 consists of 13 residues. The germline V gene encodes CDR1 SGDLS and CDR2 YYNGEE. V lost 6 bases to trimming and J lost 6 bases; unmatched junction nucleotides: 7. The CDR3 region is CASNREEADTQYF. The CDR3 coding sequence is TGTGCCAGCAACCGGGAGGAGGCGGATACGCAGTATTTT.

The table lists this clonotype with a few counts. Since the library was made to target alpha chains, this beta chain is a stray read and its abundance is not meaningful. The gene calls are TRBV9 and TRBJ2-2; no definite D call. Germline V gives CDR1 SGDLS, CDR2 YYNGEE. V dropped 0 bases and J dropped 5 bases, with 5 bases sitting between them. This CDR3 is 13 amino acids long. This chain's CDR3 is CASSVGVTGELFF. In DNA form, the CDR3 reads TGTGCCAGCAGCGTAGGGGTGACCGGGGAGCTGTTTTTT. Combining the CDR3 with reference TRBV9 and TRBJ2-2 gives the whole variable domain DSGVTQTPKHLITATGQRVTLRCSPRSGDLSVYWYQQSLDQGLQFLIQYYNGEERAKGNILERFSAQQFPDLHSELNLSSLELGDSALYFCASSVGVTGELFFGEGSRLTVL.

Remarks on this clonotype: This beta chain is an off-target read within a library intended for alpha chains, so its frequency means little. V gene TRBV5-1 combines with J gene TRBJ2-7; D remains ambiguous. The V end lost 4 bases, the J end lost 5 bases, and 13 bases lay between the germline ends. Germline assignment: CDR1 SGHRS and CDR2 YFSETQ. The CDR3 sequence is 13 residues long. CDR3 in DNA: TGCGCCAGCAGCCCCATGGGGTTACACGAGCAGTACTTC. Translating gives CASSPMGLHEQYF.

Remarks on this clonotype: In a library made to pick up alpha chains, this beta chain is a stray read with a size that means little. The chain links TRBV9 to TRBJ2-5; 13 positions match TRBD2. The germline gives CDR1 SGDLS, CDR2 YYNGEE. V dropped 4 bases and J dropped 1; count of bases not matched to a gene: 7. The CDR3 has 17 residues. The CDR3 is CASSRGLAGDLQETQYF. The CDR3 DNA reads TGTGCCAGCAGCCGTGGACTAGCGGGAGACCTCCAAGAGACCCAGTACTTC.